The rows below give T cell receptor beta chains drawn from one sample of a study of CD8 T cells in ankylosing spondylitis. MiXCR, applied by TCRdb to the 5' RACE reads, yields one record per CDR3 protein. The sample has about 500,000 distinct CDR3 sequences; 12% are singletons. Material: blood, either unsorted or a sorted T cell fraction (not recorded which). These receptors were obtained from a male donor with ankylosing spondylitis. Both conserved end residues are part of each CDR3. A D gene is named only where the DNA matches it firmly. Clone sizes are given selectively: once, few, many, or a class where the clone is expanded.

d_call	clone_size	v_call	j_call	cdr3_nt	cdr3_aa
TRBD1	few	TRBV10-3	TRBJ1-4	TGTGCCATCAGTGAAGGACAGGGTCTTGAAAAACTGTTTTTT	CAISEGQGLEKLFF
TRBD1	once	TRBV15	TRBJ2-7	TGTGCCACCAGCGACAGGGATCACTACGAGCAGTACTTC	CATSDRDHYEQYF
-	few	TRBV5-1	TRBJ1-4	TGCGCCAGCAGCTTGGTAGGGGTCCGGGGTGAAAAACTGTTTTTT	CASSLVGVRGEKLFF
-	-	TRBV24-1	TRBJ2-2	TGTGCCACCAGTGCGGGAGTTGAAACCGGGGAGCTGTTTTTT	CATSAGVETGELFF
-	few	TRBV5-1	TRBJ1-1	TGCGCCAGCAGCTTGGAGTTCTACACTGAAGCTTTCTTT	CASSLEFYTEAFF
TRBD2	-	TRBV24-1	TRBJ2-1	TGTGCCGCCAGTGATCCGGGACTAGCGGGAGGAGTACTGTCCTACAATGAGCAGTTCTTC	CAASDPGLAGGVLSYNEQFF
-	-	TRBV10-3	TRBJ2-7	TGTGCCATCAGTGATCGCAGCGGCTACGAGCAGTACTTC	CAISDRSGYEQYF
TRBD2	many	TRBV5-1	TRBJ2-1	TGCGCCAGCAGCTTACTAGCGGGAGTAGGCTACAATGAGCAGTTCTTC	CASSLLAGVGYNEQFF
TRBD1	-	TRBV20-1	TRBJ1-2	TGCAGTGCTAGAGATCAGACAGGGAGTATCTATGGCTACACCTTC	CSARDQTGSIYGYTF
TRBD2	few	TRBV5-1	TRBJ2-3	TGCGCCAGCAGCACGGGACTAGCGGGACCTCCAGATACGCAGTATTTT	CASSTGLAGPPDTQYF
-	-	TRBV20-1	TRBJ2-1	TGCAGTGCTAGACCCCCCGGGAGACCCCACAATGAGCAGTTCTTC	CSARPPGRPHNEQFF
-	-	TRBV2	TRBJ2-4	TGTGCCACCGGGATCTTAGCCAAAAACATTCAGTACTTC	CATGILAKNIQYF
TRBD1	few	TRBV11-2	TRBJ2-1	TGTGCCAGCAGCTCGGGATTCCACCGGGACAGTGACAGCTCCTACAATGAGCAGTTCTTC	CASSSGFHRDSDSSYNEQFF
TRBD1	few	TRBV20-1	TRBJ2-7	TGCAGTGGGGACAGGGGCTCCTACGAGCAGTACTTC	CSGDRGSYEQYF
-	few	TRBV5-1	TRBJ1-2	TGCGCCAGCAGCTTGTCGGGGGTTCTTAACTATGGCTACACCTTC	CASSLSGVLNYGYTF
TRBD1	-	TRBV24-1	TRBJ1-2	TGTGCCACCAGTGATTCAGGACAGGCCTATGGCTACACCTTC	CATSDSGQAYGYTF
TRBD1	many	TRBV12-3/TRBV12-4	TRBJ2-2	TGTGCCAGCAGCCCGACAGGGCGCGAGGAGCTGTTTTTT	CASSPTGREELFF
TRBD1	-	TRBV3-1	TRBJ2-2	TGTGCCAGCAGCCAAGGAGGGACAGGGGACTTCACCGGGGAGCTGTTTTTT	CASSQGGTGDFTGELFF
-	few	TRBV20-1	TRBJ2-2	TGCAGTGCTAGAGAGCGGCCGGGCGGGGAGCTGTTTTTT	CSARERPGGELFF
-	-	TRBV15	TRBJ2-1	TGTGCCACCAGCAGAGCATTCAATGAGCAGTTCTTC	CATSRAFNEQFF
TRBD1	-	TRBV3-1	TRBJ2-3	TGTGCCAGCAGCCAAGATGGGACAGGGGAGGACACAGATACGCAGTATTTT	CASSQDGTGEDTDTQYF
-	few	TRBV7-8	TRBJ2-6	TGTGCCAGCAGCCGACCCGTTTTGGGAGGCTCTGGGGCCAACGTCCTGACTTTC	CASSRPVLGGSGANVLTF
-	few	TRBV7-2	TRBJ1-6	TGTGCCAGCAGCACGGGACACCAGAGCTCCTATAATTCACCCCTCCACTTT	CASSTGHQSSYNSPLHF
TRBD2	-	TRBV5-1	TRBJ2-2	TGCGCCAGCAGCTTGACGACTAGCGGGAGGGCTATACTATACACCGGGGAGCTGTTTTTT	CASSLTTSGRAILYTGELFF